The next 4 T cell receptor beta chains were all read from a single sample in a study of T cells in Graves' hyperthyroidism and ophthalmopathy. Template material for amplifying TCR beta CDR3 regions consisted of RNA transcripts. TCR CDR3 underwent first-round RT-PCR with the HTBI primer set. TCRdb passed the multiplex PCR reads through MiXCR, listing each CDR3 protein once. This table has 500,000 to 550,000 distinct CDR3 sequences, nearly 20% appearing once. The source material was blood. These receptor sequences come from a man between 40 and 49 years old with Graves' ophthalmopathy.

V is TRBV10-3 and J is TRBJ1-1; D possibly corresponds to TRBD1 (6 bases). Looked up from germline, CDR1 is ENHRY and CDR2 is SYGVKD. Trimming removed 10 bases at V and 5 bases at J, with 14 bases between. There are 12 residues in the CDR3. CDR3 sequence reads: CATQGGGTEAFF. In DNA, the CDR3 is TGTGCCACGCAAGGGGGGGGGACTGAAGCTTTCTTT.

In its sample, this clonotype was seen many times. This chain connects TRBV11-2 to TRBJ2-3; D gene ambiguous. Trimming removed 4 bases from V and 0 bases from J, with 2 bases in between. This CDR3 is 12 amino acids long. CDR1 is SGHAT, CDR2 FQNNGV, per germline. CDR3 nucleotides: TGTGCCAGCAGCTCTAGCACAGATACGCAGTATTTT. As protein: CASSSSTDTQYF.

The V gene is TRBV29-1, the J gene TRBJ2-5, with D possibly matching TRBD2 (5 bases). Trimming stripped 4 bases from V and 5 bases from J, with 17 bases between. The CDR3 covers 14 residues. Germline CDR1 SQVTM, CDR2 ANQGSEA. The CDR3 spells CSVAIRGRGETQYF. CDR3 DNA sequence: TGCAGCGTTGCCATCCGAGGGAGAGGGGAGACCCAGTACTTC.

V and J are TRBV14 and TRBJ2-1; 8 bases match TRBD2. CDR3 length: 16 amino acids. After removal of 2 bases from V and 5 bases from J, the junction contained 8 bases not matched to a gene. CDR1 is SGHDN, CDR2 FVKESK, per germline. CDR3 DNA sequence: TGTGCCAGCAGCCAATTTGCCGGGAGGGCCGACAATGAGCAGTTCTTC. This sequence encodes CASSQFAGRADNEQFF.